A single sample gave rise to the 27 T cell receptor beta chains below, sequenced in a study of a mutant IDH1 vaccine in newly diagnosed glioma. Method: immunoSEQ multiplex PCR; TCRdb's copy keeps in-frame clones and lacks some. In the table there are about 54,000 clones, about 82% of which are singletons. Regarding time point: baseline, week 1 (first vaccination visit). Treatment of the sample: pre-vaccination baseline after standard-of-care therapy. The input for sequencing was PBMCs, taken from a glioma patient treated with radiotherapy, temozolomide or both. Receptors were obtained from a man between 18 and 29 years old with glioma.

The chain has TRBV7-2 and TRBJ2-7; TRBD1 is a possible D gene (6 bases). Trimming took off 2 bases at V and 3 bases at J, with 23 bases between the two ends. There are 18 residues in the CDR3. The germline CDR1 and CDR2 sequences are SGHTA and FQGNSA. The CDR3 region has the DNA TGTGCCAGCAGCTTAACCGACAGGTGGCAGGTTGTGGACTACGAGCAGTACTTC. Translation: CASSLTDRWQVVDYEQYF. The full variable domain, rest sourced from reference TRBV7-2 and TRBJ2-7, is GAGVSQSPSNKVTEKGKDVELRCDPISGHTALYWYRQSLGQGLEFLIYFQGNSAPDKSGLPSDRFSAERTGGSVSTLTIQRTQQEDSAVYLCASSLTDRWQVVDYEQYFGPGTRLTVT.

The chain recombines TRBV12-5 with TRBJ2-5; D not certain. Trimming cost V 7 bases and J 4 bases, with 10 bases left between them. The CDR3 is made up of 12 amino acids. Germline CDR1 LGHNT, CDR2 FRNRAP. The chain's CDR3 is CASALRGETQYF. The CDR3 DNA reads TGTGCTAGTGCCCTAAGAGGAGAGACCCAGTACTTC.

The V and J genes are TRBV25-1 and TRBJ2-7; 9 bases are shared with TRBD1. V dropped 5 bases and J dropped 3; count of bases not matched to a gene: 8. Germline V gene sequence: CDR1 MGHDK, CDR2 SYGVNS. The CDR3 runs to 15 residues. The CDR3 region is CASSSPGQGRYEQYF. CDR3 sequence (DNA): TGTGCCAGCAGTTCACCGGGACAGGGACGCTACGAGCAGTACTTC.

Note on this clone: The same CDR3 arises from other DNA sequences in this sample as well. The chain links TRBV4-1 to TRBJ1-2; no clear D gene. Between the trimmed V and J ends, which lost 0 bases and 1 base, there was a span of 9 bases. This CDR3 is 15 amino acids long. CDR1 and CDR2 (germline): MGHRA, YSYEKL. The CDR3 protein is CASSQDAGFNYGYTF. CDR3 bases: TGCGCCAGCAGCCAAGATGCGGGATTTAACTATGGCTACACCTTC.

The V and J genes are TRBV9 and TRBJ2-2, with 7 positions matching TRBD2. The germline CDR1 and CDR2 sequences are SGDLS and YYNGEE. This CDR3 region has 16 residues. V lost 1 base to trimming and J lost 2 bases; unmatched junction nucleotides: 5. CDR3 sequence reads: CASSVFSSGNTGELFF. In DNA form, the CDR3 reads TGTGCCAGCAGCGTATTTTCTAGCGGCAACACCGGGGAGCTGTTTTTT.

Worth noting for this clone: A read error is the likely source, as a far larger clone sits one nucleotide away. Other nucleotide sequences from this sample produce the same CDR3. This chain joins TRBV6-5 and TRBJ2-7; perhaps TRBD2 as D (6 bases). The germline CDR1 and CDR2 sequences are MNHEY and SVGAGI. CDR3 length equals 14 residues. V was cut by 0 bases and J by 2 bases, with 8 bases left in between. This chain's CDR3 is CASSYSGGTYEQYF. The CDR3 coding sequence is TGTGCCAGCAGTTACTCGGGGGGTACCTACGAGCAGTACTTC.

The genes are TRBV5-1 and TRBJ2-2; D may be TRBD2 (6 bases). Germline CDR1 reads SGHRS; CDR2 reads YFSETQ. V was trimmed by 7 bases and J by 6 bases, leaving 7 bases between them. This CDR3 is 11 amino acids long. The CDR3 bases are TGCGCCAGCGGAGGGGCCGGGGAGCTGTTTTTT. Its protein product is CASGGAGELFF.

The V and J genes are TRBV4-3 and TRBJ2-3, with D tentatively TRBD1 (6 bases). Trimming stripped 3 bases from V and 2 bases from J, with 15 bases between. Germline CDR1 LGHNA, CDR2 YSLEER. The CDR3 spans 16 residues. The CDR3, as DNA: TGCGCCAGCAGCCAGGATACAGGGACCTTCACAGATACGCAGTATTTT. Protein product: CASSQDTGTFTDTQYF.

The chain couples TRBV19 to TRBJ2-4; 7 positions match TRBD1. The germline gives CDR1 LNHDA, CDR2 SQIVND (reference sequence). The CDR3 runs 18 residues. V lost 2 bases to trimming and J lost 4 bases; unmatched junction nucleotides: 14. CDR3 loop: CASSITRDSLRGKNIQYF. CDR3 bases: TGTGCCAGTAGTATAACAAGGGACAGCCTGAGGGGGAAAAACATTCAGTACTTC.

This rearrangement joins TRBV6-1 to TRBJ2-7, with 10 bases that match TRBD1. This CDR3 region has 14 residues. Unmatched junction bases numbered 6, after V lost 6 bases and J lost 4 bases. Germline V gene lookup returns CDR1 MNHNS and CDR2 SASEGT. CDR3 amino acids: CASRDRGVPYEQYF. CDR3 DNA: TGTGCCAGCAGGGACAGGGGGGTTCCTTACGAGCAGTACTTC.

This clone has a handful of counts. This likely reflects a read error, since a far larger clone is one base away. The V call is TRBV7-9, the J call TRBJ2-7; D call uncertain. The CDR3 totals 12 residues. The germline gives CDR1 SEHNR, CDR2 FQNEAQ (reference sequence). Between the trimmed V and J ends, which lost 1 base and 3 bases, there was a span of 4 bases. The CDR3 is CASSLEVYEQYF. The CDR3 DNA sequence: TGTGCCAGCAGCTTAGAGGTCTACGAGCAGTACTTC.

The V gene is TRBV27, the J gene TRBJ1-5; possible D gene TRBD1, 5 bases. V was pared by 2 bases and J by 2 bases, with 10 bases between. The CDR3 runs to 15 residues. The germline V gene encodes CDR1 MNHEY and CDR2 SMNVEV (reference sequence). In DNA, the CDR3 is TGTGCCAGCAGTTTAGAGGGGTTTGGCAATCAGCCCCAGCATTTT. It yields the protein CASSLEGFGNQPQHF.

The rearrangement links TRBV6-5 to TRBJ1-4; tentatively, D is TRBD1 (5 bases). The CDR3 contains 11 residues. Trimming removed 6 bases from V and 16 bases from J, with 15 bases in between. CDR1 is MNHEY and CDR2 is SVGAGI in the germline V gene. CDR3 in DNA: TGTGCCAGCAGATCCCTGCGACAGACGTTTTTT. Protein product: CASRSLRQTFF.

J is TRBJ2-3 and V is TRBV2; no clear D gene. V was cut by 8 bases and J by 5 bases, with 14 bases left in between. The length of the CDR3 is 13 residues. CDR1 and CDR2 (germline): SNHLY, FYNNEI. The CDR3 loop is CASRRYIQDTQYF. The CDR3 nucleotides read TGTGCCAGCCGGCGGTATATTCAAGATACGCAGTATTTT.

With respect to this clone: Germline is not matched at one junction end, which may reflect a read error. Here the CDR3 DNA reads TGCGCCAGCAGCCAATCCGGGCCTCGAGAGGCCCAGTACTTC. This codes for CASSQSGPREAQYF. The chain has TRBV4-3 and TRBJ2-5; D remains ambiguous. The CDR3 covers 14 residues. Germline V gene sequence: CDR1 LGHNA, CDR2 YSLEER.

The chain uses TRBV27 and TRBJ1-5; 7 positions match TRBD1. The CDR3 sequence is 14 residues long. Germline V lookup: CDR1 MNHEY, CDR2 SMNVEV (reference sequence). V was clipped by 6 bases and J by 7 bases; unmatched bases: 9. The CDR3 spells CASSYRGGGQPQHF. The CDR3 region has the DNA TGTGCCAGCAGCTACAGGGGAGGGGGCCAGCCCCAGCATTTT.

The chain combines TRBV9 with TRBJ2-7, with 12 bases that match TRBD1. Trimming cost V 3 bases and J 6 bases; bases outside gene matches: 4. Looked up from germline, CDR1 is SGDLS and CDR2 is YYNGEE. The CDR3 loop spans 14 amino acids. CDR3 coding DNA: TGTGCCAGCAGCGAGGGACAGGGGGCCGCCGAGCAGTACTTC. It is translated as CASSEGQGAAEQYF. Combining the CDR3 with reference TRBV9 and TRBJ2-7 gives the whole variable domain DSGVTQTPKHLITATGQRVTLRCSPRSGDLSVYWYQQSLDQGLQFLIQYYNGEERAKGNILERFSAQQFPDLHSELNLSSLELGDSALYFCASSEGQGAAEQYFGPGTRLTVT.

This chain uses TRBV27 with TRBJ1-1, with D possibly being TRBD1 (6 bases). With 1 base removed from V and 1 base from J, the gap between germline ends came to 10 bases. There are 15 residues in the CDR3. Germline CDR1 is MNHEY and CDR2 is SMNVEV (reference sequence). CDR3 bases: TGTGCCAGCAGTTTATTTACAGGGCCGAACACTGAAGCTTTCTTT. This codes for CASSLFTGPNTEAFF.

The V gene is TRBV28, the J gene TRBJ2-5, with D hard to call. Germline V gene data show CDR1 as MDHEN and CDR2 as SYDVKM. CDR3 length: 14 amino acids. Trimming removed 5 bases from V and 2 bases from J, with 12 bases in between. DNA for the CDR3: TGTGCCAGCAGTCTACCACAGAGACAAGAGACCCAGTACTTC. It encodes CASSLPQRQETQYF.

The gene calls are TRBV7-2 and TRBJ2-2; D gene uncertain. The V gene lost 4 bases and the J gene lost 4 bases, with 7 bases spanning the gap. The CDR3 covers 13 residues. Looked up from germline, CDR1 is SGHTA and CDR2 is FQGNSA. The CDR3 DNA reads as TGTGCCAGCAGCTACGCCATCACCGGGGAGCTGTTTTTT. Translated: CASSYAITGELFF. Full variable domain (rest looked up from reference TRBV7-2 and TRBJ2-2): GAGVSQSPSNKVTEKGKDVELRCDPISGHTALYWYRQSLGQGLEFLIYFQGNSAPDKSGLPSDRFSAERTGGSVSTLTIQRTQQEDSAVYLCASSYAITGELFFGEGSRLTVL.

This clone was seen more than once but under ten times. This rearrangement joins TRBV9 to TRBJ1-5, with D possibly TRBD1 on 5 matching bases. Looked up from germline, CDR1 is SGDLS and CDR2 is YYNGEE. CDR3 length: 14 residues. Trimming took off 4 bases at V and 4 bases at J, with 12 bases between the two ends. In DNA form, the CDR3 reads TGTGCCAGCAGCTCAGGGTCACCTAATCAGCCCCAGCATTTT. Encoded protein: CASSSGSPNQPQHF. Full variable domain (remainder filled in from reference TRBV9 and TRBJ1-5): DSGVTQTPKHLITATGQRVTLRCSPRSGDLSVYWYQQSLDQGLQFLIQYYNGEERAKGNILERFSAQQFPDLHSELNLSSLELGDSALYFCASSSGSPNQPQHFGDGTRLSIL.

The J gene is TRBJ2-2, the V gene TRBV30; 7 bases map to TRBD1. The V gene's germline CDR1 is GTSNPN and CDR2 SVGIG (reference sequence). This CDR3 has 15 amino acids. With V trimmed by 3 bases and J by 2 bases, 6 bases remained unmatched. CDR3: CAWSADRVNTGELFF. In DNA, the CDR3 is TGTGCCTGGAGCGCCGACAGGGTAAACACCGGGGAGCTGTTTTTT.

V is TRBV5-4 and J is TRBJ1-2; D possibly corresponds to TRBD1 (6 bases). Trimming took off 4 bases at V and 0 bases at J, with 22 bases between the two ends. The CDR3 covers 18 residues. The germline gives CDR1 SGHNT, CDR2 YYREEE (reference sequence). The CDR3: CASSPGELQGIANYGYTF. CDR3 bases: TGTGCCAGCAGCCCCGGCGAGTTACAGGGCATAGCTAACTATGGCTACACCTTC.

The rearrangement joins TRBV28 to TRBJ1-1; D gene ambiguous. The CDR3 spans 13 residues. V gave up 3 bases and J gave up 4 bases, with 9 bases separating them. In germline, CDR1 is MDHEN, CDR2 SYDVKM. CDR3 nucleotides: TGTGCCAGCAGTTTTCGAGGAGTCACTGAAGCTTTCTTT. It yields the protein CASSFRGVTEAFF. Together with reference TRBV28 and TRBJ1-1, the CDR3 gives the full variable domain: DVKVTQSSRYLVKRTGEKVFLECVQDMDHENMFWYRQDPGLGLRLIYFSYDVKMKEKGDIPEGYSVSREKKERFSLILESASTNQTSMYLCASSFRGVTEAFFGQGTRLTVV.

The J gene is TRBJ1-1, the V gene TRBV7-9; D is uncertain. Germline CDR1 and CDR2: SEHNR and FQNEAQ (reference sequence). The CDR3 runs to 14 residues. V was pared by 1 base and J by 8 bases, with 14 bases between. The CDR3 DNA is TGTGCCAGCAGCTTAGAGCCCGCTCTTCGCGAAGCTTTCTTT. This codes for CASSLEPALREAFF. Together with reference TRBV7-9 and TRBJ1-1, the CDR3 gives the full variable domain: DTGVSQNPRHKITKRGQNVTFRCDPISEHNRLYWYRQTLGQGPEFLTYFQNEAQLEKSRLLSDRFSAERPKGSFSTLEIQRTEQGDSAMYLCASSLEPALREAFFGQGTRLTVV.

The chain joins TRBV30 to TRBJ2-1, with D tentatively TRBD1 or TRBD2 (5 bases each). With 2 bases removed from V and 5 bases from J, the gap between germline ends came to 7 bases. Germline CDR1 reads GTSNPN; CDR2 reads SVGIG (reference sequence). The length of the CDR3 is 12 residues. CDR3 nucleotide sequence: TGTGCCTGGAGTCGAGGGGACAATGAGCAGTTCTTC. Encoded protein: CAWSRGDNEQFF.

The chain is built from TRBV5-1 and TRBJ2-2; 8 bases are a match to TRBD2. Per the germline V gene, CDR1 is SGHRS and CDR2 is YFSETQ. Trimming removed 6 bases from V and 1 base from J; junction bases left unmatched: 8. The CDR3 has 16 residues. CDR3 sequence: CASTPVTSGNTGELFF. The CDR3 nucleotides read TGCGCCAGCACCCCGGTTACTAGCGGGAACACCGGGGAGCTGTTTTTT.